The present T cell receptor beta chain was sequenced within a study of cytomegalovirus exposure and HLA in healthy donors. Points from the study as a whole: A reported reduction in N-insertions relative to the 666-donor mean was seen in an Asian-associated ancestry cluster in a later analysis.

Germline CDR1 SGHTA, CDR2 FQGNSA. The V segment lost 1 base and the J segment 0 bases; nucleotides outside the gene matches: 3. CDR3 size: 15 residues. Comments on this clone: What it recognizes is unknown.

60 Vbeta and 13 Jbeta primers were used in PCR. Sequencing was performed with immunoSEQ multiplex PCR; in TCRdb, only in-frame clones are kept and a portion is missing. This listing includes around 84,000 clones. V and J are TRBV7-2 and TRBJ2-7; 7 nucleotides agree with TRBD2. The sample was PBMCs. The receptor was derived from a man aged 25 to 45 in good health and CMV-seronegative. The CDR3 reads CASSLELAASYEQYF. The CDR3 DNA sequence: TGTGCCAGCAGCTTAGAGCTAGCGGCCTCCTACGAGCAGTACTTC.